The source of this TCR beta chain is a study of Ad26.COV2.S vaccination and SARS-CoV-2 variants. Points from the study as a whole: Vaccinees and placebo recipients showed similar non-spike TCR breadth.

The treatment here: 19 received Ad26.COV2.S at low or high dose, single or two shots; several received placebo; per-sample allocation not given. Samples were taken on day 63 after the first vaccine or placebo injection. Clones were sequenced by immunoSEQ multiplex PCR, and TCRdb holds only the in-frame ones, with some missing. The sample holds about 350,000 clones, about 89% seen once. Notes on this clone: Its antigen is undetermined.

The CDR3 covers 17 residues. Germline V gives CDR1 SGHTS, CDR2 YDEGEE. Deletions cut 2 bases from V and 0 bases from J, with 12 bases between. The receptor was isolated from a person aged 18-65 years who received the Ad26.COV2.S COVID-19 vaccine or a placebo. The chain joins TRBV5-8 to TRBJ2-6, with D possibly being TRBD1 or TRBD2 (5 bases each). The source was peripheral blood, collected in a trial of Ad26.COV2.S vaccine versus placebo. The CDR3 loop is CASSLFGTNSGANVLTF. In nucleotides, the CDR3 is TGTGCCAGCAGCTTATTCGGGACCAACTCTGGGGCCAACGTCCTGACTTTC.